This TCR beta chain was identified in a study of PD-1 blockade in classical Hodgkin lymphoma. This clone appeared a single time. The junction had 26 bases not matched to a gene; V was cut back by 7 bases and J by 5 bases. Germline V gene data show CDR1 as LNHDA and CDR2 as SQIVND (reference sequence). The CDR3 extends over 22 amino acids. Method: immunoSEQ multiplex PCR; TCRdb's copy keeps in-frame clones and lacks some. The table lists around 5,000 clones, 55% to 70% of them singletons, with approximately 66% in the top ten. Each patient's relapse followed autologous stem cell transplantation, and brentuximab vedotin exposure varied.

Sequencing was performed on peripheral blood mononuclear cells (PBMCs), taken at baseline. The sequence was collected from a human donor with classical Hodgkin lymphoma. The V call is TRBV19, the J call TRBJ2-2; the match to TRBD1 covers 12 bases. CDR3 loop: CASTPLLTGTGGAGGGTGELFF. The CDR3 DNA reads as TGTGCCAGTACCCCCTTACTGACTGGGACAGGGGGCGCTGGTGGTGGTACCGGGGAGCTGTTTTTT.